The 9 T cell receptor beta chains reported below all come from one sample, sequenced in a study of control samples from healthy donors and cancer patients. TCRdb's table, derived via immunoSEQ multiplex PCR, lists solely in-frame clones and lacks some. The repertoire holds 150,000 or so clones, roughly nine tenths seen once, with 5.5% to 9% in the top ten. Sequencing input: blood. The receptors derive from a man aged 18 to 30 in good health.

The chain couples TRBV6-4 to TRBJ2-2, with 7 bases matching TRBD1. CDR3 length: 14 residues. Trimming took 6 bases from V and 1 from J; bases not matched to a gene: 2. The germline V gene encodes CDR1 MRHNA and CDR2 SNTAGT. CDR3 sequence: CASRGDRNTGELFF. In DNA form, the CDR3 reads TGTGCCAGCAGAGGGGACAGGAACACCGGGGAGCTGTTTTTT.

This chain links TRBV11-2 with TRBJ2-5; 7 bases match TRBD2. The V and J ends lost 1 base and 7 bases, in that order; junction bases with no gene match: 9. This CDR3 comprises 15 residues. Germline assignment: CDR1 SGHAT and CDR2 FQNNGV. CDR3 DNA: TGTGCCAGCAGCTTAGTCCGGGGGGAAGGAGGGACCCAGTACTTC. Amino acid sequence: CASSLVRGEGGTQYF.

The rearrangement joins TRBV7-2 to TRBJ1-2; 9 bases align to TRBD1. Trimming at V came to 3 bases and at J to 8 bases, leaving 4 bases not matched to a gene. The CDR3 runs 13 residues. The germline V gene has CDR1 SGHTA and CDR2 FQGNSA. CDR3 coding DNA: TGTGCCAGCAGCTTGGGACAGGGAGGCGGCTACACCTTC. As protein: CASSLGQGGGYTF.

The DNA of the CDR3 is TGTGCCAGCAGTTACGTGGCAGGGAGCGCAGGGGGTGAAGCTTTCTTT. Its translation: CASSYVAGSAGGEAFF. The chain is built from TRBV6-5 and TRBJ1-1; TRBD1 matches at 7 bases. Germline V lookup: CDR1 MNHEY, CDR2 SVGAGI. This CDR3 spans 16 amino acids. The V gene end was trimmed by 2 bases and the J gene end by 7 bases; junction bases not matched to a gene: 13.

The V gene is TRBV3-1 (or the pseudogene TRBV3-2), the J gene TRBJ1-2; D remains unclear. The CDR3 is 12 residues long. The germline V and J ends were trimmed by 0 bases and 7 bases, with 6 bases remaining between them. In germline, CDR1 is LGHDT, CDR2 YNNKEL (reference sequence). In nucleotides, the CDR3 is TGTGCCAGCAGCCAAGATCCGGTTGGCTACACCTTC. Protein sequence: CASSQDPVGYTF.

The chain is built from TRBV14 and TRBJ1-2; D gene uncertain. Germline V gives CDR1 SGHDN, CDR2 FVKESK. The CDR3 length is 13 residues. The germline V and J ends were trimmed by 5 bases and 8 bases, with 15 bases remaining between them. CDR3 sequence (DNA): TGTGCCAGCAGCTCCGGGAACTACGGAGGCTACACCTTC. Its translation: CASSSGNYGGYTF. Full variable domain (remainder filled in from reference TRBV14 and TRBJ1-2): EAGVTQFPSHSVIEKGQTVTLRCDPISGHDNLYWYRRVMGKEIKFLLHFVKESKQDESGMPNNRFLAERTGGTYSTLKVQPAELEDSGVYFCASSSGNYGGYTFGSGTRLTVV.

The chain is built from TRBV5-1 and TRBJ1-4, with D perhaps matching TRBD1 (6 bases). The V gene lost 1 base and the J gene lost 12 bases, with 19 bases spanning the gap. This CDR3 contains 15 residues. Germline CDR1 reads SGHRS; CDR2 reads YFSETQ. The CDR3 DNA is TGCGCCAGCAGCTTGACAGGGTCCCAAGGGCGTCAACTGTTTTTT. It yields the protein CASSLTGSQGRQLFF.

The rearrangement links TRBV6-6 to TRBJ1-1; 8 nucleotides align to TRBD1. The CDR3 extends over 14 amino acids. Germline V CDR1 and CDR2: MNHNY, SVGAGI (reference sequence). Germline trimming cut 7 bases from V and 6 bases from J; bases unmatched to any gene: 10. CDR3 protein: CASNMDRARSEAFF. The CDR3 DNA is TGTGCCAGCAATATGGACAGGGCGAGATCTGAAGCTTTCTTT.

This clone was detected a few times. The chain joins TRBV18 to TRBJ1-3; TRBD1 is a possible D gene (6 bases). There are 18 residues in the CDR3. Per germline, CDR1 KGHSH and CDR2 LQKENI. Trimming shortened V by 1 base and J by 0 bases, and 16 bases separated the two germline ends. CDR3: CASSPLKTGTFSGNTIYF. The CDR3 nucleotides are TGTGCCAGCTCACCACTTAAAACAGGGACATTCTCTGGAAACACCATATATTTT.